This TCR beta chain was profiled in a study of shared clonotypes between healthy human individuals (dated by TCRdb to the early 2020s). Regarding the study in general: The cohort comprised a couple of women and a few men aged 18 to 49 years. For each donor, CD4 naive and CD4 memory were each given three plates, CD8 naive was given two plates, and CD8 memory was given one plate. The study deeply sequenced blood TCR repertoires of about 5 healthy adults to estimate repertoire size and the extent of clonotype sharing between individuals. Libraries were prepared and TCR repertoires were sequenced by different laboratories using diverse techniques, in order to increase sequencing depth and limit assay-specific biases. Per donor, leukapheresis produced somewhere between about 0.94 and 8.9 billion PBMCs. General conclusions and limits of the study: Sampling was restricted to blood, and TCR repertoires in tissue are likely to differ from TCR repertoires in blood. Because the study included a small number of donors, the genetic and exposure-history diversity represented was limited. Higher generation probabilities were observed for clonotypes shared by all four sorted-subset donors than for non-shared clonotypes. When a few donors were compared, the shared fraction of clonotypes was 5% to 6.5% for naive CD4, approximately 3.5% for naive CD8, roughly 2.5% for memory CD4, and approximately 0.4% for memory CD8. Even with the large sequencing depth, rarefaction of the sorted-subset datasets indicated that sequencing was incomplete. Larger estimated clonotype richness was generally found for naive subsets than for memory subsets. Pairwise subsampling led to the expectation that sequencing depth would affect the degree of clonotype sharing among donors.

As for this clone: Its antigen is still unknown. Base qualities are not at hand, and no much larger clone is one base apart.

The donors were healthy, HIV-negative adults who had no recently reported acute infections or vaccinations. Only Caucasian adults living in Nashville, Tennessee, USA were represented among the donors. CD4+ T cells were enriched by magnetic negative selection, after which naive cells were positively selected on CD45RA and the negative fraction was taken as the memory subset. Blood was obtained by leukapheresis, after which PBMCs were separated by Ficoll-Histopaque density gradient centrifugation and cryopreserved in liquid nitrogen vapor phase. Analytical flow cytometry was used to check the purity and quantity of every magnetically sorted T cell population. Genomic DNA was isolated from each sorted fraction and quantified by UV absorbance on a Nanodrop 2000c. TCR CDR3 regions were amplified from genomic DNA by multiplex PCR using the deep immunoSEQ assay. Genomic DNA extracted from each cell subset was distributed evenly over all wells of several immunoSEQ 96-well plates, and each plate served as one replicate. Each replicate PCR for sorted subsets received around 200 ng genomic DNA, equal to about 29,000 T cell genomes. Purified libraries were quantified with a Qubit 3.0 fluorometer, sized on a Bioanalyzer 2100, and re-quantified with the KAPA Library Quantification kit. Every immunoSEQ 96-well plate was sequenced on a separate single-read 150-cycle Illumina NextSeq 550 flow cell. Processing in the source paper ran as follows. Because the immunoSEQ output included only junctional sequences and no quality scores, the filtering could not be the same as the filtering used for full-length reads. To assign V/J genes and CDR3, sequences were annotated using PyIR, a Python wrapper for IgBLAST v1.9, with IMGT germline references. Any read was removed if the V/J assignment was weak (E-value above 1e-6), the CDR3 was missing, or the read contained stop codons, out-of-frame junctions, or ambiguous translated residues. V3J clonotypes were defined by identical inferred V gene, J gene, and CDR3 amino acid sequence. Percentage overlap between repertoires was calculated by dividing the number of shared unique clonotypes by the size of the smaller repertoire. Repertoire richness was assessed with RTK rarefaction, the Chao1 estimator, and Recon v2.1 estimates of unobserved clonotypes. Generation probabilities for all TCRbeta clonotypes obtained by the gDNA method from a handful of donors were computed using OLGA. TCRdb's version of the immuneACCESS table is confined to in-frame rearrangements and falls short of the full clone set. An unresolved V gene accounts for under half of the shortfall where checked; the remainder is of unknown origin. That table is the source of V, J and clone size, and D and trimming were worked out from the DNA. Here the sample has millions of clones; more than 85% occur a single time. Approximately 0.4% of the sample comes from the top ten.

The TCR was taken from a young man in good health. Some clones in this sample may be carry-over from other donors' samples. Sequencing was done on a sample of naive CD4+ T cells from PBMCs. In light of the paper, this sample's cell subset or site label describes: CD45RA+ positively selected.

The sequenced DNA is TGTGCCAGCAGTTACCCCTTTCGGCAGGGGTGGTTCTTC. This gives the protein CASSYPFRQGWFF. The chain links TRBV28 with TRBJ2-1; TRBD1 is possibly the D segment (6 matching bases). CDR3 length: 13 amino acids, cysteine to phenylalanine. The read is trimmed to its CDR3 DNA, 39 bases read in frame from base 1. V is pared back by 4 bases and J by 15 bases, with 19 bases lying between the germline termini. The germline V gene supplies CDR1 MDHEN and CDR2 SYDVKM.